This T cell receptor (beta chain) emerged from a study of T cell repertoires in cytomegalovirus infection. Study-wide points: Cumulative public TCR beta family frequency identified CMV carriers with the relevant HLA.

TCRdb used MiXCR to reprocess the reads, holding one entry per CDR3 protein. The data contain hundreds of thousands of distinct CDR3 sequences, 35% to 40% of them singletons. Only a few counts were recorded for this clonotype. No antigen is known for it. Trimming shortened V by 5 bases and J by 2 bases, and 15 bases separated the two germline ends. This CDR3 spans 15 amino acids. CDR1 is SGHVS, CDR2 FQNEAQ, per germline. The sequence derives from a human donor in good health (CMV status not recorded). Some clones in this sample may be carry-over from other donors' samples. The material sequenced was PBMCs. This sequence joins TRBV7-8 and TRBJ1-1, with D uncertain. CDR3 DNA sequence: TGTGCCAGCAGCGCCCCCTGGGGAGGAAACACTGAAGCTTTCTTT. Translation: CASSAPWGGNTEAFF.